This is a list of T cell receptor beta chains from one sample in a study of shared clonotypes between healthy human individuals. TCRdb's table, derived via immunoSEQ multiplex PCR, lists solely in-frame clones and lacks some. This sample has more than 200,000 clones; approximately 65% occur once, and the top ten carry over 8.5%. The sequenced sample consisted of memory CD4+ T cells sorted from blood. These receptors were collected from a man aged 30 to 39 in good health. CDR3s include the opening cysteine and the closing phenylalanine or tryptophan. The D gene is left open where the match is weak. Clone sizes are given selectively: once, few, many, or a class where the clone is expanded.

clone size: many; J gene: TRBJ2-7; D gene: TRBD2; V gene: TRBV6-5; CDR3 DNA: TGTGCCAGCAGTTACTTCGGACTAGCGGGAAACAACGAGCAGTACTTC; CDR3 protein: CASSYFGLAGNNEQYF
clone size: NA; J gene: TRBJ2-3; D gene: NA; V gene: TRBV4-3; CDR3 DNA: TGCGCCAGCAGCCAAGAGGCCGATACGCAGTATTTT; CDR3 protein: CASSQEADTQYF
clone size: NA; J gene: TRBJ2-1; D gene: NA; V gene: TRBV9; CDR3 DNA: TGTGCCAGCAGCGTTAACCGAAATGAGCAGTTCTTC; CDR3 protein: CASSVNRNEQFF
clone size: NA; J gene: TRBJ1-2; D gene: TRBD1; V gene: TRBV5-4; CDR3 DNA: TGTGCCAGCAGCCCCCGACAGGGTGACTATGGCTACACCTTC; CDR3 protein: CASSPRQGDYGYTF
clone size: NA; J gene: TRBJ2-7; D gene: NA; V gene: TRBV4-1; CDR3 DNA: TGCGCCAGCAGCCACGGGGGCAGGATAGTCTACGAGCAGTACTTC; CDR3 protein: CASSHGGRIVYEQYF
clone size: few; J gene: TRBJ1-2; D gene: NA; V gene: TRBV5-6; CDR3 DNA: TGTGCCAGCAGCTTGTTAGGGGGCTACACCTTC; CDR3 protein: CASSLLGGYTF
clone size: NA; J gene: TRBJ1-4; D gene: NA; V gene: TRBV15; CDR3 DNA: TGTGCCACCAGCAGACAGGGAACAACTAATGAAAAACTGTTTTTT; CDR3 protein: CATSRQGTTNEKLFF
clone size: NA; J gene: TRBJ1-5; D gene: NA; V gene: TRBV18; CDR3 DNA: TGTGCCAGCCACACGGGGAATCAGCCCCAGCATTTT; CDR3 protein: CASHTGNQPQHF
clone size: NA; J gene: TRBJ2-1; D gene: NA; V gene: TRBV5-1; CDR3 DNA: TGCGCCAGCAGCTTAGGGGTGACGGCTGACTACAATGAGCAGTTCTTC; CDR3 protein: CASSLGVTADYNEQFF
clone size: NA; J gene: TRBJ2-7; D gene: NA; V gene: TRBV7-2; CDR3 DNA: TGTGCCACCGCATCACAGGGTGGATCCTACGAGCAGTACTTC; CDR3 protein: CATASQGGSYEQYF
clone size: once; J gene: TRBJ2-2; D gene: NA; V gene: TRBV2; CDR3 DNA: TGTGCCAGCAGTGAAGTCCGGAACACCGGGGAGCTGTTTTTT; CDR3 protein: CASSEVRNTGELFF
clone size: NA; J gene: TRBJ2-7; D gene: NA; V gene: TRBV28; CDR3 DNA: TGTGCCAGCACCCTGCTGGGCTCGAAGAACGAGCAGTACTTC; CDR3 protein: CASTLLGSKNEQYF
clone size: NA; J gene: TRBJ2-1; D gene: NA; V gene: TRBV20-1; CDR3 DNA: TGCAGTGCTAGACAGTACAATGAGCAGTTCTTC; CDR3 protein: CSARQYNEQFF
clone size: NA; J gene: TRBJ2-3; D gene: NA; V gene: TRBV10-1; CDR3 DNA: TGCGCCAGCGGGCCCGGAGATACGCAGTATTTT; CDR3 protein: CASGPGDTQYF
clone size: NA; J gene: TRBJ1-1; D gene: NA; V gene: TRBV7-2; CDR3 DNA: TGTGCCAGCAGCCGCGGGAGGGGGGCGAACACTGAAGCTTTCTTT; CDR3 protein: CASSRGRGANTEAFF
clone size: NA; J gene: TRBJ2-7; D gene: NA; V gene: TRBV6-5; CDR3 DNA: TGTGCCAGCAGCCGGGATTGGCAGCATTCTTACGAGCAGTACTTC; CDR3 protein: CASSRDWQHSYEQYF
clone size: few; J gene: TRBJ1-1; D gene: TRBD1; V gene: TRBV7-8; CDR3 DNA: TGTGCCAGCAGCGTGGACAGGGTCACTGAAGCTTTCTTT; CDR3 protein: CASSVDRVTEAFF
clone size: NA; J gene: TRBJ2-1; D gene: NA; V gene: TRBV5-1; CDR3 DNA: TGCGCCAGCAGCTCCCAAATCAAATACAATGAGCAGTTCTTC; CDR3 protein: CASSSQIKYNEQFF
clone size: once; J gene: TRBJ2-1; D gene: TRBD1; V gene: TRBV5-4; CDR3 DNA: TGTGCCAGCAATAGGGACGGGACAGGGCTCAATGAGCAGTTCTTC; CDR3 protein: CASNRDGTGLNEQFF
clone size: once; J gene: TRBJ2-5; D gene: NA; V gene: TRBV6-1; CDR3 DNA: TGTGCCAGCAGTGAAGCCGTAGGGCGCCTGGAGACCCAGTACTTC; CDR3 protein: CASSEAVGRLETQYF
clone size: NA; J gene: TRBJ2-6; D gene: NA; V gene: TRBV29-1; CDR3 DNA: TGCAGCACCATAGCGTACGGGGCCAACGTCCTGACTTTC; CDR3 protein: CSTIAYGANVLTF
clone size: few; J gene: TRBJ2-7; D gene: TRBD2; V gene: TRBV28; CDR3 DNA: TGTGCCAGCAGTGGGGCTAGCGGGAGTAGGTACGAGCAGTACTTC; CDR3 protein: CASSGASGSRYEQYF
clone size: few; J gene: TRBJ2-1; D gene: NA; V gene: TRBV2; CDR3 DNA: TGTGCCAGCAGCGCCAAGACAGAGCAGTTCTTC; CDR3 protein: CASSAKTEQFF
clone size: NA; J gene: TRBJ2-1; D gene: NA; V gene: TRBV29-1; CDR3 DNA: TGCAGCGTTGAAGTTTTTCATGGTCAGTCAAGGGGGTTGAGTGGCAATGAGCAGTTCTTC; CDR3 protein: CSVEVFHGQSRGLSGNEQFF
clone size: NA; J gene: TRBJ1-2; D gene: NA; V gene: TRBV5-4; CDR3 DNA: TGTGCCAGCAGCCCCGGGCAGGGGAATATTGGCTACACCTTC; CDR3 protein: CASSPGQGNIGYTF
clone size: few; J gene: TRBJ2-7; D gene: NA; V gene: TRBV2; CDR3 DNA: TGTGCCAGCACCAGCGACGGCACCTACGAGCAGTACTTC; CDR3 protein: CASTSDGTYEQYF
clone size: NA; J gene: TRBJ2-3; D gene: NA; V gene: TRBV20-1; CDR3 DNA: TGCAGTGCTATTAGTCCTGGTACGCAGTATTTT; CDR3 protein: CSAISPGTQYF
clone size: NA; J gene: TRBJ2-5; D gene: NA; V gene: TRBV29-1; CDR3 DNA: TGCAGCGTTGGGGGGGCGTCCCCCGGTCAAGAGACCCAGTACTTC; CDR3 protein: CSVGGASPGQETQYF
clone size: NA; J gene: TRBJ2-3; D gene: NA; V gene: TRBV29-1; CDR3 DNA: TGCAGCGCTAAAGGGATGTTCAAGGATACGCAGTATTTT; CDR3 protein: CSAKGMFKDTQYF
clone size: once; J gene: TRBJ1-3; D gene: NA; V gene: TRBV5-1; CDR3 DNA: TGCGCCAGCAGTCCCGACCTCTCTGGAAACACCATATATTTT; CDR3 protein: CASSPDLSGNTIYF
clone size: NA; J gene: TRBJ2-5; D gene: NA; V gene: TRBV7-8; CDR3 DNA: TGTGCCAGCAGCTTTGTTTCACAAGAGACCCAGTACTTC; CDR3 protein: CASSFVSQETQYF
clone size: NA; J gene: TRBJ2-7; D gene: TRBD1; V gene: TRBV7-2; CDR3 DNA: TGTGCCAGCAGCCGGAGGACAGGGGGCATCCCGCAGCAGTACTTC; CDR3 protein: CASSRRTGGIPQQYF
clone size: few; J gene: TRBJ1-5; D gene: NA; V gene: TRBV6-5; CDR3 DNA: TGTGCCAGCAGTTACTCCCCCAGGGAACAGCCCCAGCATTTT; CDR3 protein: CASSYSPREQPQHF
clone size: NA; J gene: TRBJ2-3; D gene: TRBD2; V gene: TRBV7-2; CDR3 DNA: TGTGCCAGCAGCCCCGGGGGGACCACAGATACGCAGTATTTT; CDR3 protein: CASSPGGTTDTQYF
clone size: NA; J gene: TRBJ1-5; D gene: NA; V gene: TRBV6-1; CDR3 DNA: TGTGCCAGCAGTGAAGGACGGGATCAGCCCCAGCATTTT; CDR3 protein: CASSEGRDQPQHF
clone size: many; J gene: TRBJ2-7; D gene: TRBD2; V gene: TRBV10-1; CDR3 DNA: TGCGCCAGCAGTGAGTCGACTAGCGGGAGGAAGTACTTC; CDR3 protein: CASSESTSGRKYF
clone size: NA; J gene: TRBJ2-5; D gene: NA; V gene: TRBV28; CDR3 DNA: TGTGCCAGCAGTTTTCAGGCGGAGACCCAGTACTTC; CDR3 protein: CASSFQAETQYF
clone size: NA; J gene: TRBJ2-2; D gene: TRBD2; V gene: TRBV7-2; CDR3 DNA: TGTGCCAGCAGCGTAGAGCTAGCGGGCAACACCGGGGAGCTGTTTTTT; CDR3 protein: CASSVELAGNTGELFF
clone size: NA; J gene: TRBJ2-2; D gene: NA; V gene: TRBV5-4; CDR3 DNA: TGTGCCAGCAGTCGGGACACCGGGGAGCTGTTTTTT; CDR3 protein: CASSRDTGELFF
clone size: NA; J gene: TRBJ2-3; D gene: NA; V gene: TRBV11-3; CDR3 DNA: TGTGCCAGCAGCTTTTCAACCCTGGAGCGAGACATGAATACGCAGTATTTT; CDR3 protein: CASSFSTLERDMNTQYF
clone size: NA; J gene: TRBJ2-1; D gene: NA; V gene: TRBV12-5; CDR3 DNA: TGTGCTAGTGGTTTGGTACAAGGGGGTCCTTCTATAGGAAACCCCTACAATGAGCAGTTCTTC; CDR3 protein: CASGLVQGGPSIGNPYNEQFF
clone size: once; J gene: TRBJ2-1; D gene: TRBD2; V gene: TRBV4-1; CDR3 DNA: TGCGCCAGCAGCCAGCAGGGAGGGGTCCATGAGCAGTTCTTC; CDR3 protein: CASSQQGGVHEQFF
clone size: NA; J gene: TRBJ2-6; D gene: TRBD1; V gene: TRBV5-1; CDR3 DNA: TGCGCCAGCAGCGTTCGACAGGGAGTTGGGGCCAACGTCCTGACTTTC; CDR3 protein: CASSVRQGVGANVLTF
clone size: NA; J gene: TRBJ1-2; D gene: NA; V gene: TRBV25-1; CDR3 DNA: TGTGCCAGCAGTGAATATTACGACCAGACCTATGGCTACACCTTC; CDR3 protein: CASSEYYDQTYGYTF
clone size: NA; J gene: TRBJ2-1; D gene: NA; V gene: TRBV11-3; CDR3 DNA: TGTGCCAGCAAGCTAGCGCCCTCCTACAATGAGCAGTTCTTC; CDR3 protein: CASKLAPSYNEQFF
clone size: many; J gene: TRBJ1-1; D gene: TRBD1; V gene: TRBV28; CDR3 DNA: TGTGCCAGCAGTCCGAACAGGGGGATGGGGAACACTGAAGCTTTCTTT; CDR3 protein: CASSPNRGMGNTEAFF
clone size: NA; J gene: TRBJ1-2; D gene: NA; V gene: TRBV5-6; CDR3 DNA: TGTGCCAGCAGCCCAACAGGGTCGGCTAACTATGGCTACACCTTC; CDR3 protein: CASSPTGSANYGYTF
clone size: NA; J gene: TRBJ2-3; D gene: NA; V gene: TRBV7-9; CDR3 DNA: TGTGCCAGCAGTATAGGGGGAAGGGAGGATACGCAGTATTTT; CDR3 protein: CASSIGGREDTQYF
clone size: once; J gene: TRBJ2-1; D gene: NA; V gene: TRBV11-1; CDR3 DNA: TGTGCCAGCAGCCCCGGGGGTGCTAGTTCGATCTACAATGAGCAGTTCTTC; CDR3 protein: CASSPGGASSIYNEQFF
clone size: NA; J gene: TRBJ2-3; D gene: TRBD2; V gene: TRBV5-6; CDR3 DNA: TGTGCCAGCAGCTTGGGGCTAGCGGGGGGGGATACGCAGTATTTT; CDR3 protein: CASSLGLAGGDTQYF
clone size: NA; J gene: TRBJ2-7; D gene: TRBD1; V gene: TRBV4-3; CDR3 DNA: TGCGCCAGCAGCACTCGACAGGGTCTCTACGAGCAGTACTTC; CDR3 protein: CASSTRQGLYEQYF
clone size: NA; J gene: TRBJ2-3; D gene: NA; V gene: TRBV7-8; CDR3 DNA: TGTGCCAGCAGCTCAGGGGGCACAGATACGCAGTATTTT; CDR3 protein: CASSSGGTDTQYF
clone size: many; J gene: TRBJ2-5; D gene: NA; V gene: TRBV7-9; CDR3 DNA: TGTGCCAGCAGCCTTGTGACAGTCCCACAAGAGACCCAGTACTTC; CDR3 protein: CASSLVTVPQETQYF
clone size: once; J gene: TRBJ1-5; D gene: NA; V gene: TRBV28; CDR3 DNA: TGTGCCACCCTTGACAGGACCCTCAATCAGCCCCAGCATTTT; CDR3 protein: CATLDRTLNQPQHF
clone size: NA; J gene: TRBJ2-3; D gene: NA; V gene: TRBV11-2; CDR3 DNA: TGTGCCAGCAGCAGCCCCCGAATTAGCACAGATACGCAGTATTTT; CDR3 protein: CASSSPRISTDTQYF
clone size: many; J gene: TRBJ2-2; D gene: TRBD1; V gene: TRBV10-3; CDR3 DNA: TGTGCCATCAGTGACCTAGGGGGCCGAAACACCGGGGAGCTGTTTTTT; CDR3 protein: CAISDLGGRNTGELFF
clone size: NA; J gene: TRBJ2-1; D gene: TRBD2; V gene: TRBV11-3; CDR3 DNA: TGTGCCAGCAGCTTAGGGGGTGGGGCGGGAGGAGGTCATAATGAGCAGTTCTTC; CDR3 protein: CASSLGGGAGGGHNEQFF
clone size: NA; J gene: TRBJ2-1; D gene: NA; V gene: TRBV18; CDR3 DNA: TGTGCCAGCTCACAAGACAGGTTTGGGATTGAGTTCTTC; CDR3 protein: CASSQDRFGIEFF
clone size: NA; J gene: TRBJ1-2; D gene: NA; V gene: TRBV28; CDR3 DNA: TGTGCCAGCACCCTTGGACAGTCAACCTATGGCTACACCTTC; CDR3 protein: CASTLGQSTYGYTF
clone size: NA; J gene: TRBJ2-1; D gene: NA; V gene: TRBV30; CDR3 DNA: TGTGCCTCTCTCCCCCGCGGGCCAAGGAACTACAATGAGCAGTTCTTC; CDR3 protein: CASLPRGPRNYNEQFF